The present TCR beta chain was sequenced within a study of T cells in Graves' hyperthyroidism and ophthalmopathy. Amplification yielded TCR beta CDR3 regions, with RNA transcripts as the source. A first-round RT-PCR of the TCR CDR3 used the HTBI primer set. TCRdb fed the multiplex PCR reads into MiXCR, producing one record per CDR3 protein. The sample lists a few hundred thousand distinct CDR3 sequences; about 13% were seen once. V was shortened by 6 bases and J by 9 bases, with 21 bases between the two germline ends. This CDR3 is 16 amino acids long. Germline CDR1 is MNHEY and CDR2 is SMNVEV (reference sequence). This clonotype was recorded at least ten times.

The sequenced material came from blood. The gene calls are TRBV27 and TRBJ1-6; D remains ambiguous. The clonotype comes from a woman younger than 30 with Graves' hyperthyroidism. The CDR3 DNA follows: TGTGCCAGCAGACCCCAGGCGAGTGTGTTTAGTTCACCCCTCCACTTT. This sequence encodes CASRPQASVFSSPLHF.